A single sample is the source of the 29 T cell receptor beta chains below, sequenced in a study of cytomegalovirus exposure and HLA in healthy donors. PCR primers comprised 60 Vbeta and 13 Jbeta primers. Assay used: immunoSEQ multiplex PCR; TCRdb lists only in-frame clones, some missing. The sample has approximately 170,000 clones, about 85% seen once; the top ten hold 1%. The source material was PBMCs. These receptors originate from a boy between 2 and 15 years old in good health and CMV-seronegative.

The rearrangement uses TRBV30 and TRBJ1-4; TRBD1 aligns across 9 bases. This CDR3 comprises 14 residues. The V gene end was trimmed by 0 bases and the J gene end by 13 bases; junction bases not matched to a gene: 9. Germline assignment: CDR1 GTSNPN and CDR2 SVGIG (reference sequence). The chain's CDR3 is CAWSVPGQGRALFF. CDR3 sequence (DNA): TGTGCCTGGAGTGTCCCGGGACAGGGAAGGGCACTGTTTTTT.

The genes are TRBV5-1 and TRBJ2-2; 9 bases fit TRBD2. The trim removed 4 bases at V and 2 bases at J, leaving 3 bases unmatched. The CDR3 has 15 residues. The germline CDR1 and CDR2 sequences are SGHRS and YFSETQ. The CDR3 reads CASSERGVNTGELFF. CDR3 bases: TGCGCCAGCAGCGAGCGGGGGGTAAACACCGGGGAGCTGTTTTTT.

The CDR3 nucleotides are TGTGCCAGCAGTTCACCTAGGACAGGGCAAGAGACCCAGTACTTC. Residues: CASSSPRTGQETQYF. This rearrangement joins TRBV28 to TRBJ2-5; 8 nucleotides line up with TRBD1. V trimming: 4 bases; J trimming: 2 bases; junction bases outside the gene matches: 6. The CDR3 is made up of 15 amino acids. Germline CDR1 MDHEN, CDR2 SYDVKM.

The chain combines TRBV15 with TRBJ2-5; 8 bases align to TRBD2. Germline V lookup: CDR1 LNHNV, CDR2 YYDKDF (reference sequence). V gave up 11 bases and J gave up 1 base; unmatched junction bases: 6. The length of the CDR3 is 13 residues. CDR3 sequence reads: CAASGGIQETQYF. As DNA, the CDR3 is TGTGCCGCCTCGGGAGGGATCCAAGAGACCCAGTACTTC.

V usage is TRBV7-9 and J usage is TRBJ1-1; no clear D. The V end lost 5 bases, the J end lost 6 bases, and 10 bases lay between the germline ends. CDR1 is SEHNR and CDR2 is FQNEAQ in the germline V gene (reference sequence). The length of the CDR3 is 12 residues. The CDR3 protein is CASSGGEPEAFF. The CDR3 DNA is TGTGCCAGCAGCGGCGGGGAGCCTGAAGCTTTCTTT.

Note on this clone: The junction shows a germline mismatch at one end, possibly a read error. The genes are TRBV5-1 and TRBJ1-1; D perhaps matches TRBD1 (5 bases). The CDR3 has 14 residues. From germline, CDR1 is SGHRS and CDR2 YFSETQ. CDR3 sequence reads: CASSSGLLNAEAFF. CDR3 coding DNA: TGCGCCAGCAGCTCGGGACTCCTGAACGCTGAAGCTTTCTTT.

This chain joins TRBV5-4 and TRBJ2-7; the match to TRBD2 covers 9 bases. With 0 bases clipped from V and 6 bases from J, the junction kept 4 bases outside the gene matches. The CDR3 runs 14 residues. In germline, CDR1 is SGHNT, CDR2 YYREEE (reference sequence). The CDR3 coding sequence is TGTGCCAGCAGCTTGGGCGGGAGGGCCGGCGAGCAGTACTTC. The encoded protein is CASSLGGRAGEQYF.

The chain links TRBV5-4 to TRBJ2-5; tentatively, D is TRBD2 (5 bases). CDR1 and CDR2 from the germline V gene are SGHNT and YYREEE (reference sequence). This CDR3 region has 13 residues. V lost 1 base to trimming and J lost 5 bases, with 9 bases between them. The CDR3 coding sequence is TGTGCCAGCAGCTTGCGTGCGGGTGAGACCCAGTACTTC. It yields the protein CASSLRAGETQYF.

V and J are TRBV5-6 and TRBJ2-7; no definite D call. Trimming pared 0 bases from V and 4 bases from J, leaving 5 bases between. Germline CDR1 is SGHDT and CDR2 is YYEEEE. This CDR3 region has 12 residues. The CDR3 is CASSLDAYEQYF. The CDR3 DNA sequence: TGTGCCAGCAGCTTGGACGCGTACGAGCAGTACTTC. Full variable domain (rest looked up from reference TRBV5-6 and TRBJ2-7): DAGVTQSPTHLIKTRGQQVTLRCSPKSGHDTVSWYQQALGQGPQFIFQYYEEEERQRGNFPDRFSGHQFPNYSSELNVNALLLGDSALYLCASSLDAYEQYFGPGTRLTVT.

The chain is built from TRBV5-4 and TRBJ1-2; TRBD1 matches at 9 bases. The CDR3 is made up of 15 amino acids. Germline V gene sequence: CDR1 SGHNT, CDR2 YYREEE (reference sequence). V lost 2 bases and J lost 4; bases outside the gene matches: 6. The DNA for the CDR3 is TGTGCCAGCAGCTTTACGGACAGGGGATTCTATGGCTACACCTTC. Amino acid sequence: CASSFTDRGFYGYTF.

V gene TRBV30 combines with J gene TRBJ1-1, with D perhaps TRBD1 (5 bases). V was cut by 3 bases and J by 4 bases, with 12 bases left in between. The CDR3 loop spans 13 amino acids. Germline values: CDR1 GTSNPN, CDR2 SVGIG (reference sequence). This CDR3 reads CAWSDPGGTEAFF. CDR3 sequence (DNA): TGTGCCTGGAGCGACCCCGGGGGCACTGAAGCTTTCTTT.

This clone was observed a few times. The genes are TRBV7-9 and TRBJ2-6, with D uncertain. The germline CDR1 and CDR2 sequences are SEHNR and FQNEAQ (reference sequence). V shed 7 bases and J shed 4 bases, with 11 bases lying between them. There are 14 residues in the CDR3. The CDR3 loop is CASTPGSGANVLTF. The CDR3 nucleotides read TGTGCCAGCACCCCGGGTTCCGGGGCCAACGTCCTGACTTTC. The variable domain in full, completed from reference TRBV7-9 and TRBJ2-6, reads DTGVSQNPRHKITKRGQNVTFRCDPISEHNRLYWYRQTLGQGPEFLTYFQNEAQLEKSRLLSDRFSAERPKGSFSTLEIQRTEQGDSAMYLCASTPGSGANVLTFGAGSRLTVL.

The chain joins TRBV2 to TRBJ1-2, with TRBD1 as a possible D gene (5 bases). In germline, CDR1 is SNHLY, CDR2 FYNNEI. The length of the CDR3 is 15 residues. The germline V and J ends were trimmed by 4 bases and 4 bases, with 16 bases remaining between them. CDR3 protein: CASSAAGLLAYGYTF. CDR3 DNA: TGTGCCAGCAGTGCGGCGGGACTGCTCGCCTATGGCTACACCTTC.

This chain uses TRBV13 with TRBJ2-1, with 10 bases that match TRBD2. There are 16 residues in the CDR3. J lost 5 bases, V lost 2 bases, and 6 bases had no gene match. CDR1 PRHDT and CDR2 FYEKMQ come from the germline V gene (reference sequence). CDR3 residues: CASSLWSGLADNEQFF. As DNA, the CDR3 is TGTGCCAGCAGCTTATGGTCCGGACTAGCGGACAATGAGCAGTTCTTC.

V and J are TRBV7-7 and TRBJ2-5, with D perhaps matching TRBD1 (5 bases). CDR1 is SSHAT, CDR2 FNYEAQ, per germline (reference sequence). The CDR3 is 14 amino acids. Trimming removed 5 bases at V and 5 bases at J, with 15 bases between. CDR3 DNA: TGTGCCAGCAGCATGACAGTGGAAGGGGAGACCCAGTACTTC. Translating it yields CASSMTVEGETQYF.

The chain recombines TRBV30 with TRBJ2-2; the match to TRBD1 covers 9 bases. Germline V gene lookup returns CDR1 GTSNPN and CDR2 SVGIG (reference sequence). CDR3 length equals 14 residues. V lost 2 bases, J lost 6 bases, and 4 bases stayed unmatched. The CDR3 DNA is TGTGCCTGGAGTCCCGGGACAGGGTCCGGGGAGCTGTTTTTT. This translates into CAWSPGTGSGELFF.

The V and J genes are TRBV5-1 and TRBJ2-1; possible D gene TRBD1, 5 bases. This CDR3 has 13 residues. Germline CDR1 is SGHRS and CDR2 is YFSETQ. Trimming removed 0 bases at V and 9 bases at J, with 10 bases between. CDR3 residues: CASSLAVQAEQFF. DNA of the CDR3: TGCGCCAGCAGCTTGGCCGTACAGGCTGAGCAGTTCTTC.

The rearrangement links TRBV7-8 to TRBJ2-1, with D possibly matching TRBD2 (7 bases). V lost 1 base and J 4 bases, leaving 11 bases between the germline ends. The CDR3 runs to 15 residues. CDR1 and CDR2 (germline): SGHVS, FQNEAQ. This CDR3 is CASSLGTAGYNEQFF. DNA of the CDR3: TGTGCCAGCAGCTTAGGGACAGCGGGGTACAATGAGCAGTTCTTC.

CDR3 protein: CAKYRVDSPLHF. CDR3 in DNA: TGTGCCAAGTACAGGGTGGATTCACCCCTCCACTTT. The chain carries TRBV6-7 and TRBJ1-6, with a possible D match to TRBD1 (6 bases). TRBV6-7 is placed among ORFs of uncertain function. This CDR3 has 12 residues. V lost 10 bases and J lost 8, with 12 bases in between.

J is TRBJ2-5 and V is TRBV15, with 15 bases matching TRBD2. Germline loops: CDR1 LNHNV, CDR2 YYDKDF (reference sequence). CDR3 length: 19 amino acids. V lost 0 bases, J lost 3 bases, and 8 bases stayed unmatched. CDR3: CATSRDPGTSGRPEETQYF. Written as DNA, the CDR3 is TGTGCCACCAGCAGAGATCCCGGGACTAGCGGGAGGCCAGAAGAGACCCAGTACTTC.

The V call is TRBV5-6, the J call TRBJ2-3; 15 bases are a match to TRBD2. With V trimmed by 5 bases and J by 4 bases, 11 bases remained unmatched. Germline lookup yields CDR1 SGHDT and CDR2 YYEEEE. CDR3 size: 18 residues. CDR3 region: CASSNGLAGGLLPDTQYF. The CDR3 DNA reads as TGTGCCAGCAGTAACGGACTAGCGGGAGGGCTTCTGCCAGATACGCAGTATTTT.

The chain couples TRBV6-1 to TRBJ2-5; TRBD2 matches at 12 bases. The CDR3 contains 15 residues. CDR1 is MNHNS, CDR2 SASEGT, per germline. J lost 4 bases, V lost 6 bases, and 6 bases had no gene match. CDR3 nucleotide sequence: TGTGCCAGCAGCCGACTAGCGGGAGACCCAGAGACCCAGTACTTC. Its protein is CASSRLAGDPETQYF.

The chain is built from TRBV21-1 and TRBJ2-4; no DNA check was done on the table's D call, TRBD1. TRBV21-1 is described as a pseudogene. CDR3 size: 16 residues. In nucleotides, the CDR3 is TGTGCCAGCAGGGACAGGGGCGAGATGGCCAAAAACATTCAGTACTTC. This gives the protein CASRDRGEMAKNIQYF.

The rearrangement uses TRBV28 and TRBJ1-1; D is ambiguous. The CDR3 runs 16 residues. V was trimmed by 2 bases and J by 3 bases, leaving 16 bases between them. Per the germline V gene, CDR1 is MDHEN and CDR2 is SYDVKM. CDR3: CASSLRLNSWDTEAFF. The CDR3, as DNA: TGTGCCAGCAGTTTACGGTTGAACAGTTGGGACACTGAAGCTTTCTTT.

The chain combines TRBV5-1 with TRBJ2-6, with D possibly TRBD2 on 6 matching bases. Germline assignment: CDR1 SGHRS and CDR2 YFSETQ. This CDR3 spans 15 amino acids. The V gene lost 5 bases and the J gene lost 0 bases, with 9 bases spanning the gap. This CDR3 reads CASRTGVSGANVLTF. The CDR3 DNA reads TGCGCCAGCAGGACGGGGGTCTCTGGGGCCAACGTCCTGACTTTC.

The genes are TRBV28 and TRBJ1-6; no clear D gene. Germline CDR1 MDHEN, CDR2 SYDVKM. The CDR3 spans 16 residues. V was trimmed by 5 bases and J by 7 bases, leaving 18 bases between them. CDR3 residues: CASSPGPGGQNSPLHF. The DNA of the CDR3 is TGTGCCAGCAGTCCGGGTCCCGGAGGGCAGAATTCACCCCTCCACTTT.

The J gene is TRBJ2-2, the V gene TRBV5-1; D uncertain. CDR3 size: 13 residues. Trimming took 2 bases from V and 7 from J, leaving 9 bases between them. The V gene's germline CDR1 is SGHRS and CDR2 YFSETQ. This chain's CDR3 is CASSFGGGGELFF. The CDR3 region has the DNA TGCGCCAGCAGCTTCGGCGGCGGCGGGGAGCTGTTTTTT. Together with reference TRBV5-1 and TRBJ2-2, the CDR3 gives the full variable domain: KAGVTQTPRYLIKTRGQQVTLSCSPISGHRSVSWYQQTPGQGLQFLFEYFSETQRNKGNFPGRFSGRQFSNSRSEMNVSTLELGDSALYLCASSFGGGGELFFGEGSRLTVL.

The chain couples TRBV5-4 to TRBJ2-2, with D unresolved. CDR1 SGHNT and CDR2 YYREEE come from the germline V gene (reference sequence). Trimming took 4 bases from V and 3 from J, leaving 7 bases between them. The CDR3 totals 13 residues. In nucleotides, the CDR3 is TGTGCCAGCAGCAATCCCGACACCGGGGAGCTGTTTTTT. This codes for CASSNPDTGELFF.

A remark on this clone: The same CDR3 can be traced to other DNA sequences in this sample. The CDR3 loop reads CASSLQGSYGYTF. In nucleotides, the CDR3 is TGTGCCAGCAGTTTACAGGGGAGCTATGGCTACACCTTC. The gene calls are TRBV28 and TRBJ1-2, with a weak D call TRBD1 (6 bases). In germline, CDR1 is MDHEN, CDR2 SYDVKM. V was shortened by 2 bases and J by 4 bases, with 8 bases between the two germline ends. There are 13 residues in the CDR3.